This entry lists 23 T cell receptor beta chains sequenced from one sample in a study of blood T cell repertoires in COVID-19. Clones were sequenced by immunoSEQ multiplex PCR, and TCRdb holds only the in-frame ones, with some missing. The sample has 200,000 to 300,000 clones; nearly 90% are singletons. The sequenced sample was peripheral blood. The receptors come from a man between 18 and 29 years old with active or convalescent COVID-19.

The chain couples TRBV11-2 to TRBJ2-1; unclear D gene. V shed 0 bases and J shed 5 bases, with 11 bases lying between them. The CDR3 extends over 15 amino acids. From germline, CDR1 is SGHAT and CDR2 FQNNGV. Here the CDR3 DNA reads TGTGCCAGCAGCTTAGATGGAGTCAGAAACAATGAGCAGTTCTTC. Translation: CASSLDGVRNNEQFF.

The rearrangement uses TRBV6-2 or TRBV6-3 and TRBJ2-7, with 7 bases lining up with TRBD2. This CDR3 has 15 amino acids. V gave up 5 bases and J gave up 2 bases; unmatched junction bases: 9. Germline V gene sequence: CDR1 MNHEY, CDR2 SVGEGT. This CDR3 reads CASSPATGGPYEQYF. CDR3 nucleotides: TGTGCCAGCAGTCCGGCCACGGGAGGTCCCTACGAGCAGTACTTC.

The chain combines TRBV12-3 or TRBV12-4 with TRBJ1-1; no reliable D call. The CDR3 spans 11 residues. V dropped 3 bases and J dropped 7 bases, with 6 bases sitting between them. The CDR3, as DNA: TGTGCCAGCAGTTTCGGTAATGAAGCTTTCTTT. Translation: CASSFGNEAFF.

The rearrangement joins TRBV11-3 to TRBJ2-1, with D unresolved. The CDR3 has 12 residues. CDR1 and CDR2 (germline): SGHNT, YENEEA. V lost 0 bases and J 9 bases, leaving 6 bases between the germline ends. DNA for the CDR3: TGTGCCAGCAGCTTAGACCAGGTTGAGCAGTTCTTC. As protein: CASSLDQVEQFF.

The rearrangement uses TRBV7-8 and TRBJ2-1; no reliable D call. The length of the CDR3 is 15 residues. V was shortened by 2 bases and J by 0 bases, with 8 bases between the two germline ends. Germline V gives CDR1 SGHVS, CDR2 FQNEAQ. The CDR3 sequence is CASSLRLLSYNEQFF. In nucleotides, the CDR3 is TGTGCCAGCAGCTTACGGTTGCTCTCCTACAATGAGCAGTTCTTC.

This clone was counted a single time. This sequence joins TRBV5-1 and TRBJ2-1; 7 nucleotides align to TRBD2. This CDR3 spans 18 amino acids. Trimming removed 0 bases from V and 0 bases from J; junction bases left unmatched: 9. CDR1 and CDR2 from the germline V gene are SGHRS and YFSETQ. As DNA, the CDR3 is TGCGCCAGCAGCTTGGTCGAGACTAGCCTGGTCTCCTACAATGAGCAGTTCTTC. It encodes CASSLVETSLVSYNEQFF.

CDR3 sequence reads: CASSLSGSYGYTF. The CDR3 DNA sequence: TGTGCCAGCAGCTTATCCGGGAGCTATGGCTACACCTTC. V usage is TRBV7-3 and J usage is TRBJ1-2; unclear D gene. Looked up from germline, CDR1 is SGHTA and CDR2 is FQGTGA. This CDR3 spans 13 amino acids. V lost 2 bases and J lost 4, with 8 bases in between. The complete variable domain, with remaining parts taken from reference TRBV7-3 and TRBJ1-2, reads GAGVSQTPSNKVTEKGKYVELRCDPISGHTALYWYRQSLGQGPEFLIYFQGTGAADDSGLPNDRFFAVRPEGSVSTLKIQRTERGDSAVYLCASSLSGSYGYTFGSGTRLTVV.

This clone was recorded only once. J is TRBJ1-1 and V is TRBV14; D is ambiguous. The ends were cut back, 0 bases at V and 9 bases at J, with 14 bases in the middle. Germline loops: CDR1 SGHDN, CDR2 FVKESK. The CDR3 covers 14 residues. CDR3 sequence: CASSQDGGPRKAFF. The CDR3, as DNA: TGTGCCAGCAGCCAAGACGGAGGACCCCGAAAAGCTTTCTTT.

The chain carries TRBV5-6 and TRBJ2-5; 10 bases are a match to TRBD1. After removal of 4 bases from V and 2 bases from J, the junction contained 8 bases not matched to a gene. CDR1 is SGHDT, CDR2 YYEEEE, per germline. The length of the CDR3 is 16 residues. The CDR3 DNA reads TGTGCCAGCAGCGGGCCGGGACAGGGGTATCAAGAGACCCAGTACTTC. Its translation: CASSGPGQGYQETQYF.

Here the CDR3 DNA reads TGTGCCAGCAGCAAAGAGGAGGTAGCTGGGGCCAACGTCCTGACTTTC. Translation: CASSKEEVAGANVLTF. The J gene is TRBJ2-6, the V gene TRBV28; possibly TRBD2 for D (5 bases). There are 16 residues in the CDR3. Germline assignment: CDR1 MDHEN and CDR2 SYDVKM. Trimming cost V 6 bases and J 2 bases, with 14 bases left between them.

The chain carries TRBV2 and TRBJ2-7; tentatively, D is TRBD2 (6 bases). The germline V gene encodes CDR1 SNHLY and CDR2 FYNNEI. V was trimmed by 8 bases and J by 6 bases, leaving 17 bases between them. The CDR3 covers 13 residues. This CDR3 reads CASSMSGGIEQYF. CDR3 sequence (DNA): TGTGCCAGCTCTATGTCCGGGGGTATCGAGCAGTACTTC.

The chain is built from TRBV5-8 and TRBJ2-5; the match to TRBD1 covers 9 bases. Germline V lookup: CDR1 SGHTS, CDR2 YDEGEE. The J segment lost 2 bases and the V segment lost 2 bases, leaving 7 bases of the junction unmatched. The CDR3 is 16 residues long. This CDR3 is CASSFSPGQGQETQYF. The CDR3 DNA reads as TGTGCCAGCAGCTTTTCACCGGGACAGGGTCAAGAGACCCAGTACTTC. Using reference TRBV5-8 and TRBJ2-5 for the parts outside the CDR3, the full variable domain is EAGVTQSPTHLIKTRGQQATLRCSPISGHTSVYWYQQALGLGLQFLLWYDEGEERNRGNFPPRFSGRQFPNYSSELNVNALELEDSALYLCASSFSPGQGQETQYFGPGTRLLVL.

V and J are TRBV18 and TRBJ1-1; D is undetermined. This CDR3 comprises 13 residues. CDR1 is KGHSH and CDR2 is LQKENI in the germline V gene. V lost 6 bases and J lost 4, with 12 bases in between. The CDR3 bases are TGTGCCAGCTCTAACCGACAAACCACTGAAGCTTTCTTT. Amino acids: CASSNRQTTEAFF.

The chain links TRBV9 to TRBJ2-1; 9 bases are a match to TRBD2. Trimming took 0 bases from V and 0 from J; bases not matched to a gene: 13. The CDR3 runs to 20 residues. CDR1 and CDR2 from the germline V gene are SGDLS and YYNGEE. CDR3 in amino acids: CASSVGSVIRLAASYNEQFF. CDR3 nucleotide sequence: TGTGCCAGCAGCGTAGGTTCGGTAATTCGACTAGCGGCCTCCTACAATGAGCAGTTCTTC.

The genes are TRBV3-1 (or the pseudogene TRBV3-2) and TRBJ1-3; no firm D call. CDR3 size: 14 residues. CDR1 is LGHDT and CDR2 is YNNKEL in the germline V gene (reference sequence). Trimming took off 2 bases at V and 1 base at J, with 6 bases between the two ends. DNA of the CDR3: TGTGCCAGCAGCCAATTCGGGTCTGGAAACACCATATATTTT. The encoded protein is CASSQFGSGNTIYF.

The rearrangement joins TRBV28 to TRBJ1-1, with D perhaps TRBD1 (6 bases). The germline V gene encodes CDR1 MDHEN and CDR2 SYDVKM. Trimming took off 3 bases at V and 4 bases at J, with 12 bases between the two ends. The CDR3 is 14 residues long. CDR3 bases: TGTGCCAGCAGTTTCGGGGGGGCGCCCACTGAAGCTTTCTTT. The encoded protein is CASSFGGAPTEAFF. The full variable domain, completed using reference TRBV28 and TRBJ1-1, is DVKVTQSSRYLVKRTGEKVFLECVQDMDHENMFWYRQDPGLGLRLIYFSYDVKMKEKGDIPEGYSVSREKKERFSLILESASTNQTSMYLCASSFGGAPTEAFFGQGTRLTVV.

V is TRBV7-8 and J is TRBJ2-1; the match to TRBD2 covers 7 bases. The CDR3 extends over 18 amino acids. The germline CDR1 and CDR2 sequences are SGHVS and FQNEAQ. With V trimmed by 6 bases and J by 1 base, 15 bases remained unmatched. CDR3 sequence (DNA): TGTGCCAGCAGTCCCACGGGGAGGGTAGCGAGATCCTACAATGAGCAGTTCTTC. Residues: CASSPTGRVARSYNEQFF.

The chain's CDR3 is CASAVQGSPLHF. The CDR3 coding sequence is TGTGCCAGTGCGGTCCAGGGATCACCCCTCCACTTT. The rearrangement uses TRBV28 and TRBJ1-6; weak D call: TRBD1 (5 bases). The CDR3 runs 12 residues. Trimming shortened V by 9 bases and J by 10 bases, and 13 bases separated the two germline ends. From germline, CDR1 is MDHEN and CDR2 SYDVKM.

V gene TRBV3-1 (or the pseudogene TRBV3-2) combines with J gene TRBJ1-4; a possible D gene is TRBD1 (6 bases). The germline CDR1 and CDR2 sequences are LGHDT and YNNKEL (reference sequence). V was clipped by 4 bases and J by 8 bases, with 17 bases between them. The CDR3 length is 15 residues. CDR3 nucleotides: TGTGCCAGCAGCCTACCGGGACAAGAAGGGGAAAAACTGTTTTTT. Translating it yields CASSLPGQEGEKLFF.

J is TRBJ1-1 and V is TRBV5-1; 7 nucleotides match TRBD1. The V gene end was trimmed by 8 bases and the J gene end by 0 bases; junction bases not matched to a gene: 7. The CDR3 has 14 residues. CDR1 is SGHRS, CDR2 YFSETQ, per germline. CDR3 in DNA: TGCGCCAGTGACACCGGGACAGTGAACACTGAAGCTTTCTTT. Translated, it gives CASDTGTVNTEAFF.

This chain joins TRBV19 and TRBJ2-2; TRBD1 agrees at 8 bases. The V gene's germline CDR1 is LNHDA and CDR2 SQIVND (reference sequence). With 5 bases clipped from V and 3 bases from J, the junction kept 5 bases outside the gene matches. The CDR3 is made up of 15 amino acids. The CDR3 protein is CASSFLDRDTGELFF. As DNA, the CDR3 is TGTGCCAGTAGTTTCTTGGACAGGGACACCGGGGAGCTGTTTTTT.

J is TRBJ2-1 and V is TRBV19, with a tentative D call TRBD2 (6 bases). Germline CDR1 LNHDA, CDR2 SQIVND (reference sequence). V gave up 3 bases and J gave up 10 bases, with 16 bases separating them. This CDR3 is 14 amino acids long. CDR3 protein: CASSIYWGGVEQFF. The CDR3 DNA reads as TGTGCCAGTAGTATCTATTGGGGCGGGGTCGAGCAGTTCTTC.

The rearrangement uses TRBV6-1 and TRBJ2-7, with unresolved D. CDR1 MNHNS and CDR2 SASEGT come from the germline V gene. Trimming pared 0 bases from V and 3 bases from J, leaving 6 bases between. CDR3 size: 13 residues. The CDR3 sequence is CASSEAAVYEQYF. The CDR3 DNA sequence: TGTGCCAGCAGTGAAGCGGCAGTCTACGAGCAGTACTTC.